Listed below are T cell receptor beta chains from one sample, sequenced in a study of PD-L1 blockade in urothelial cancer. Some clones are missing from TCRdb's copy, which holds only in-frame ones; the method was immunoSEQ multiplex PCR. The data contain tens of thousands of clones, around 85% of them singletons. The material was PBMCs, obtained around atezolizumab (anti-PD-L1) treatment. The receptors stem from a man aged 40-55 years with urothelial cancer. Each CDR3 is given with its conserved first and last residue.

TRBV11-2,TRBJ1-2,CASSLSTGWDGYTF
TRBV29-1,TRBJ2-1,CSVPRDRISYNEQFF
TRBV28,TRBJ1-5,CASRPKEVRVQPQHF
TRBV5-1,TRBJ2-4,CASSLLEENIQYF
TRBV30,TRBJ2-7,CASLTSRDEQYF
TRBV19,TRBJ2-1,CASSIEPTYSYNEQFF
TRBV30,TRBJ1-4,CAWGGATNEKLFF
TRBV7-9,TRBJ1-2,CASSLAIF
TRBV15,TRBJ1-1,CATSRGGRTAFF
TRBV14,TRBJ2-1,CASGYGGRAMEQFF
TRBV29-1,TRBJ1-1,CSVDRGSEAFF
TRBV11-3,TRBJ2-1,CASSPRAGGQFF
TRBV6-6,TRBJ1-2,CASSYAEGGYGYTF
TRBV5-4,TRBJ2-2,CASSLGLAANTGELFF
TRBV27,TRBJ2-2,CASSWGGKGRNTGELFF
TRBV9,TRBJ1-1,CASSVGVLTGSTEAFF
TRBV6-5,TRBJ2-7,CARTSGCSIIRYF
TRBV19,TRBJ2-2,CASSIAGTTGELFF
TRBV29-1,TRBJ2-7,CSGWGQGMSEQYF
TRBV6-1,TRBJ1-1,CASSADSITEAFF
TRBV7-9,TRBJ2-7,CASSPRESEQYF
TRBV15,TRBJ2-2,CATSRRGQAGELFF
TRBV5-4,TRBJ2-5,CASSKNRGETQYF
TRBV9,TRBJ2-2,CASSSGTETGELFF
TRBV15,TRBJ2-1,CATSRDRGKDEQFF
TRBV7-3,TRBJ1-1,CASSLQGLNTEAFF
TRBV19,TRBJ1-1,CASRTDRAGSAFF
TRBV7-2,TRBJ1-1,CASSLDGGRNTEAFF
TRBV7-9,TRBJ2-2,CASSSGLAFTGELFF
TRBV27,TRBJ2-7,CASSPWTFGSYEQYF
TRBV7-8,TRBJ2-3,CASKLAGGPPDTQYF
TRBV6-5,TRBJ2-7,CASSLPGGRRDEQYF
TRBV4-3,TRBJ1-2,CASSQLLNYGYTF
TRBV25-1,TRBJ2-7,CASSDGGGSYEQYF
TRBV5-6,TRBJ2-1,CASSLVGNPDSYNEQFF
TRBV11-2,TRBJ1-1,CASSVDRGYSTEAFF
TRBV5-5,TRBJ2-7,CASSPVVTGSPYEQYF
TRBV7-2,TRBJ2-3,CASSLEAGNHMQYF
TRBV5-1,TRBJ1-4,CASSTWTGEKLFF
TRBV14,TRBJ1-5,CASSQEDRGHSNQPQHF
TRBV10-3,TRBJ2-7,CAISLGGRDEQYF
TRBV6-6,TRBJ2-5,CASSYGAETQYF
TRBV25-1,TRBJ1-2,CASSVQGLGGYTF